This T cell receptor (beta chain) emerged from a study of neurological immune-mediated disorders. The V and J ends lost 1 base and 2 bases respectively, with 13 bases between them. This CDR3 comprises 15 residues. Germline values: CDR1 SGHRS, CDR2 YFSETQ. TCRdb re-called the 5' RACE reads with MiXCR, one entry per CDR3 protein. Altogether some 50,000 distinct CDR3 sequences are present, about a quarter being singletons, with the ten largest covering roughly 25%. The V gene is TRBV5-1, the J gene TRBJ2-7; the D is unclear. This TCR was sampled from a woman in her 70s in good health. The material sequenced was PBMCs. CDR3: CASSLMERSTYEQYF. CDR3 sequence (DNA): TGCGCCAGCAGCTTGATGGAAAGGTCCACCTACGAGCAGTACTTC.